The 29 T cell receptor beta chains listed next were all sequenced from one sample in a study of T cell repertoires in cytomegalovirus infection. No cognate antigen is known for these TCRs. One entry per CDR3 protein results from TCRdb running MiXCR on the reads. The sample holds about 740,000 distinct CDR3 sequences, roughly 30% seen once. The sequencing used cultured PBMCs, collected from culture after CMV antigen stimulation. These receptors were collected from a human donor in good health (CMV status not recorded). Some clones in this sample may be carry-over from other donors' samples.

J is TRBJ1-6 and V is TRBV4-3; a weak D match, TRBD1 (6 bases). The CDR3 loop spans 15 amino acids. Trimming took 1 base from V and 10 from J, leaving 14 bases between them. Germline V gene sequence: CDR1 LGHNA, CDR2 YSLEER. The CDR3 sequence is CASSQGPGGDSPLHF. Written as DNA, the CDR3 is TGCGCCAGCAGCCAAGGCCCGGGGGGCGACTCACCCCTCCACTTT.

The chain joins TRBV12-5 to TRBJ2-1; 10 bases line up with TRBD1. There are 15 residues in the CDR3. Germline V gene data show CDR1 as LGHNT and CDR2 as FRNRAP. The J segment lost 8 bases and the V segment lost 5 bases, leaving 9 bases of the junction unmatched. The CDR3 region has the DNA TGTGCTAGTGGTGGTCGACAGGGGGCATCGGATGAGCAGTTCTTC. It encodes CASGGRQGASDEQFF.

The chain combines TRBV6-8 with TRBJ1-5, with D perhaps matching TRBD1 (5 bases). The germline gives CDR1 MNHGY, CDR2 SAAAGT. The CDR3 totals 15 residues. Trimming took 10 bases from V and 2 from J, leaving 18 bases between them. The CDR3 nucleotides read TGTGCCACACATCCCCGGGGCGGGGGCAATCAGCCCCAGCATTTT. Its protein product is CATHPRGGGNQPQHF.

The CDR3 loop is CASSLVGGYSNQPQHF. The CDR3 DNA sequence: TGTGCCAGCAGCTTAGTAGGCGGTTATAGCAATCAGCCCCAGCATTTT. The V gene is TRBV7-8, the J gene TRBJ1-5; D remains ambiguous. Germline V gene data show CDR1 as SGHVS and CDR2 as FQNEAQ. CDR3 size: 16 residues. V dropped 1 base and J dropped 0 bases, with 10 bases sitting between them. The whole variable domain, remainder taken from reference TRBV7-8 and TRBJ1-5, is GAGVSQSPRYKVAKRGQDVALRCDPISGHVSLFWYQQALGQGPEFLTYFQNEAQLDKSGLPSDRFFAERPEGSVSTLKIQRTQQEDSAVYLCASSLVGGYSNQPQHFGDGTRLSIL.

This clonotype appeared a few times. The chain employs TRBV7-8 and TRBJ2-2, with TRBD1 identical over 9 bases. CDR1 and CDR2 from the germline V gene are SGHVS and FQNEAQ. Unmatched junction bases numbered 13, after V lost 3 bases and J lost 8 bases. The CDR3 covers 17 residues. This chain's CDR3 is CASSFWTGDPLAGELFF. As DNA, the CDR3 is TGTGCCAGCAGCTTCTGGACAGGGGACCCATTAGCAGGGGAGCTGTTTTTT.

This clonotype was seen at least ten times. The CDR3 nucleotides are TGTGCCAGCTCGAGGGGGGTTAATCAGCCCCAGCATTTT. This gives the protein CASSRGVNQPQHF. The chain employs TRBV12-3 or TRBV12-4 and TRBJ1-5; maybe TRBD1 (6 bases). The CDR3 runs 13 residues. With 8 bases removed from V and 4 bases from J, the gap between germline ends came to 12 bases.

This sequence joins TRBV7-9 and TRBJ1-5; D remains ambiguous. The length of the CDR3 is 13 residues. V gave up 7 bases and J gave up 12 bases, with 19 bases separating them. Germline V gives CDR1 SEHNR, CDR2 FQNEAQ (reference sequence). Here the CDR3 reads CASTHRASSVQHF. CDR3 sequence (DNA): TGTGCCAGCACCCATCGAGCGTCTTCGGTCCAGCATTTT.

J is TRBJ2-7 and V is TRBV19; TRBD1 matches at 9 bases. The CDR3 consists of 15 residues. Germline CDR1 LNHDA, CDR2 SQIVND (reference sequence). V lost 3 bases and J lost 5; bases outside the gene matches: 8. In DNA, the CDR3 is TGTGCCAGTAGTATTTTGACAGGGGGTGTGGACGAGCAGTACTTC. This encodes CASSILTGGVDEQYF.

In its sample, this clonotype was seen a few times. V usage is TRBV5-1 and J usage is TRBJ2-1, with TRBD1 matching 9 bases. There are 13 residues in the CDR3. Germline CDR1 and CDR2: SGHRS and YFSETQ. J lost 9 bases, V lost 3 bases, and 4 bases had no gene match. CDR3 DNA: TGCGCCAGCAGCTCCGGGACAGGGTTTGAGCAGTTCTTC. Its protein product is CASSSGTGFEQFF.

Only a few counts were recorded for this clonotype. The chain joins TRBV4-3 to TRBJ2-2; TRBD2 matches at 9 bases. This CDR3 is 17 amino acids long. Germline trimming cut 2 bases from V and 8 bases from J; bases unmatched to any gene: 12. The germline CDR1 and CDR2 sequences are LGHNA and YSLEER. The CDR3 loop is CASSQIESGRNWGELFF. The CDR3 DNA sequence: TGCGCCAGCAGCCAAATTGAGAGCGGGAGGAATTGGGGGGAGCTGTTTTTT.

This clonotype was seen more than once but under ten times. The chain carries TRBV6-1 and TRBJ2-1; 8 bases align to TRBD1. The V gene's germline CDR1 is MNHNS and CDR2 SASEGT. The V gene end was trimmed by 1 base and the J gene end by 11 bases; junction bases not matched to a gene: 4. This CDR3 has 13 amino acids. The CDR3, as DNA: TGTGCCAGCAGTGAAGGGACAGGGCGAAAGCAGTTCTTC. It translates to CASSEGTGRKQFF.

The chain couples TRBV10-3 to TRBJ2-7; tentative D call: TRBD2 (5 bases). Trimming cost V 0 bases and J 6 bases, with 9 bases left between them. CDR3 length: 13 amino acids. CDR1 is ENHRY, CDR2 SYGVKD, per germline. The CDR3 reads CAISESEDGEQYF. The CDR3 nucleotides read TGTGCCATCAGTGAGTCGGAGGACGGCGAGCAGTACTTC.

This clonotype was observed a handful of times. This chain links TRBV5-6 with TRBJ1-1; the D is unclear. Germline values: CDR1 SGHDT, CDR2 YYEEEE. This CDR3 region has 12 residues. V lost 0 bases, J lost 11 bases, and 11 bases lay in between. CDR3 loop: CASSLGVRAAFF. The CDR3, as DNA: TGTGCCAGCAGCTTGGGAGTACGCGCGGCTTTCTTT.

This chain links TRBV7-6 with TRBJ2-3, with 8 bases fitting TRBD1. Per germline, CDR1 SGHVS and CDR2 FNYEAQ. The CDR3 sequence is 15 residues long. The V and J ends lost 4 bases and 1 base, in that order; junction bases with no gene match: 4. In nucleotides, the CDR3 is TGTGCCAGCAGCTCCTGGACAGGGCGCACAGATACGCAGTATTTT. It encodes CASSSWTGRTDTQYF.

This clonotype came up a few times. The rearrangement uses TRBV11-2 and TRBJ2-3, with 11 bases lining up with TRBD2. Losses at the gene ends were 6 bases for V and 0 bases for J; bases not matched to a gene: 5. This CDR3 is 16 amino acids long. Germline loops: CDR1 SGHAT, CDR2 FQNNGV. The chain's CDR3 is CASRPTSGASTDTQYF. CDR3 coding DNA: TGTGCCAGCAGACCGACTAGCGGGGCTAGCACAGATACGCAGTATTTT. Complete variable domain (other parts from reference TRBV11-2 and TRBJ2-3): EAGVAQSPRYKIIEKRQSVAFWCNPISGHATLYWYQQILGQGPKLLIQFQNNGVVDDSQLPKDRFSAERLKGVDSTLKIQPAKLEDSAVYLCASRPTSGASTDTQYFGPGTRLTVL.

The J gene is TRBJ1-2, the V gene TRBV7-6, with 8 positions matching TRBD1. This CDR3 has 15 residues. The germline V gene encodes CDR1 SGHVS and CDR2 FNYEAQ. V dropped 3 bases and J dropped 4; count of bases not matched to a gene: 7. CDR3 protein: CASSLPGQGGYGYTF. In DNA, the CDR3 is TGTGCCAGCAGCTTGCCCGGACAGGGTGGCTATGGCTACACCTTC.

This clonotype came up many times. The chain is built from TRBV6-2 or TRBV6-3 and TRBJ1-1; D not certain. Germline V CDR1 and CDR2: MNHEY, SVGEGT. V was cut by 5 bases and J by 7 bases, with 11 bases left in between. This CDR3 has 12 residues. CDR3: CASSDGRFEAFF. CDR3 nucleotides: TGTGCCAGCAGTGACGGAAGGTTTGAAGCTTTCTTT.

The rearrangement links TRBV7-9 to TRBJ1-6, with 9 positions matching TRBD1. Germline CDR1 and CDR2: SEHNR and FQNEAQ (reference sequence). The CDR3 runs 16 residues. V lost 4 bases to trimming and J lost 9 bases; unmatched junction nucleotides: 10. CDR3 protein: CASSSARTGVGSPLHF. For the CDR3, the DNA is TGTGCCAGCAGCTCAGCAAGGACAGGGGTGGGTTCACCCCTCCACTTT. Full variable domain (rest looked up from reference TRBV7-9 and TRBJ1-6): DTGVSQNPRHKITKRGQNVTFRCDPISEHNRLYWYRQTLGQGPEFLTYFQNEAQLEKSRLLSDRFSAERPKGSFSTLEIQRTEQGDSAMYLCASSSARTGVGSPLHFGNGTRLTVT.

The J gene is TRBJ2-3, the V gene TRBV20-1, with 9 positions matching TRBD2. With 2 bases clipped from V and 6 bases from J, the junction kept 9 bases outside the gene matches. Germline V CDR1 and CDR2: DFQATT, SNEGSKA (reference sequence). This CDR3 is 15 amino acids long. The CDR3 loop is CSARLGGGAHDTQYF. The CDR3 DNA sequence: TGCAGTGCTAGATTAGGCGGGGGGGCCCACGATACGCAGTATTTT.

This rearrangement joins TRBV7-9 to TRBJ1-1, with no clear D. This CDR3 has 14 residues. CDR1 is SEHNR, CDR2 FQNEAQ, per germline (reference sequence). V lost 1 base and J lost 0, with 6 bases in between. CDR3 DNA sequence: TGTGCCAGCAGCTTAGAGACACTGAACACTGAAGCTTTCTTT. It translates to CASSLETLNTEAFF.

In its sample, this clonotype was seen once. This chain joins TRBV7-8 and TRBJ1-2, with unresolved D. Germline V gene data show CDR1 as SGHVS and CDR2 as FQNEAQ. Trimming removed 10 bases from V and 1 base from J, with 10 bases in between. The CDR3 sequence is 12 residues long. CDR3 in DNA: TGTGCCACCCTCCTGGATAACTATGGCTACACCTTC. Translation: CATLLDNYGYTF.

The gene calls are TRBV7-8 and TRBJ2-1; either TRBD1 or TRBD2 may supply D (6 bases each). Germline assignment: CDR1 SGHVS and CDR2 FQNEAQ. V lost 5 bases, J lost 6 bases, and 20 bases lay in between. CDR3 size: 16 residues. The CDR3 DNA sequence: TGTGCCAGCAGCCCTCAGACAGGACTAATTGGCAATGAGCAGTTCTTC. Its protein is CASSPQTGLIGNEQFF. The variable domain in full, with the rest retrieved from reference TRBV7-8 and TRBJ2-1, is GAGVSQSPRYKVAKRGQDVALRCDPISGHVSLFWYQQALGQGPEFLTYFQNEAQLDKSGLPSDRFFAERPEGSVSTLKIQRTQQEDSAVYLCASSPQTGLIGNEQFFGPGTRLTVL.

This clonotype was detected many times. The V and J genes are TRBV7-8 and TRBJ1-5; TRBD1 might be the D (6 bases). CDR3 length: 15 residues. Trimming cost V 5 bases and J 4 bases, with 15 bases left between them. Per germline, CDR1 SGHVS and CDR2 FQNEAQ. In nucleotides, the CDR3 is TGTGCCAGCAGCCGCCCTTCAGGGGCGAATCAGCCCCAGCATTTT. This encodes CASSRPSGANQPQHF.

This chain links TRBV11-2 with TRBJ2-3; D is uncertain. The V gene lost 0 bases and the J gene lost 14 bases, with 18 bases spanning the gap. This CDR3 is 14 amino acids long. In germline, CDR1 is SGHAT, CDR2 FQNNGV. The CDR3 nucleotides are TGTGCCAGCAGCTTAGAATTCCGGTTAACTCGTCCGTATTTT. Encoded protein: CASSLEFRLTRPYF.

This chain links TRBV4-3 with TRBJ2-1; 10 positions agree with TRBD2. CDR3 length: 17 residues. Germline trimming cut 0 bases from V and 7 bases from J; bases unmatched to any gene: 9. Germline V gene sequence: CDR1 LGHNA, CDR2 YSLEER. CDR3 amino acids: CASSQDRSGRAGNEQFF. The CDR3 coding sequence is TGCGCCAGCAGCCAAGATCGGAGCGGGAGGGCCGGGAATGAGCAGTTCTTC.

In its sample, this clonotype was seen many times. The chain carries TRBV7-8 and TRBJ2-7, with D unresolved. V was trimmed by 1 base and J by 0 bases, leaving 7 bases between them. CDR3 length equals 14 residues. Germline V gene sequence: CDR1 SGHVS, CDR2 FQNEAQ. CDR3 region: CASSLVSASYEQYF. The CDR3 nucleotides are TGTGCCAGCAGCTTAGTGTCGGCCTCCTACGAGCAGTACTTC.

The sample holds many counts of this clonotype. Germline is not matched at one junction end, which may reflect a read error. This rearrangement joins TRBV12-3 or TRBV12-4 to TRBJ1-2; D unresolved. The CDR3 covers 12 residues. The CDR3 protein is CASSLAGYGYTF. The CDR3 nucleotides are TGTGCCAGCAGCTTAGCCGGCTATGGCTACACCTTC.

This clonotype was picked up a small number of times. The rearrangement uses TRBV7-2 and TRBJ2-5; 9 nucleotides align to TRBD2. V shed 4 bases and J 7 bases; nucleotides not matched to a gene: 10. There are 15 residues in the CDR3. The germline V gene encodes CDR1 SGHTA and CDR2 FQGNSA. The CDR3 region is CASSSFAGGPGTQYF. In DNA, the CDR3 is TGTGCCAGCAGCTCCTTCGCGGGAGGGCCGGGGACCCAGTACTTC.

The CDR3 is CATSMSQETQYF. CDR3 nucleotide sequence: TGTGCCACCAGCATGTCTCAAGAGACCCAGTACTTC. The chain combines TRBV15 with TRBJ2-5; no clear D. Deletions cut 4 bases from V and 2 bases from J, with 5 bases between. CDR1 is LNHNV and CDR2 is YYDKDF in the germline V gene (reference sequence). The CDR3 totals 12 residues.